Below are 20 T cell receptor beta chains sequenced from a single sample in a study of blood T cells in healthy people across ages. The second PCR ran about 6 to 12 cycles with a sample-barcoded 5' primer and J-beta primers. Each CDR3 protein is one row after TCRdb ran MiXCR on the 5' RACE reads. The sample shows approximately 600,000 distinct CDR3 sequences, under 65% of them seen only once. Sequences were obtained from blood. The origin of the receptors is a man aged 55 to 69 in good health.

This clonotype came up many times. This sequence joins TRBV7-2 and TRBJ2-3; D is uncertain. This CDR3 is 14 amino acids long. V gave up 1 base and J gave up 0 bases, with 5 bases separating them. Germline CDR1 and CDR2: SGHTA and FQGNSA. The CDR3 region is CASSLGLSTDTQYF. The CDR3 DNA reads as TGTGCCAGCAGCTTAGGCCTTAGCACAGATACGCAGTATTTT.

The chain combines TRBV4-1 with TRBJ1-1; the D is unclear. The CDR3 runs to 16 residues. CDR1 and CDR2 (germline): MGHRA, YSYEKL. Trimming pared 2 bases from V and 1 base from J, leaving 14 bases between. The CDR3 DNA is TGCGCCAGCAGCCAAAACACGGGAGTAAGGAACACTGAAGCTTTCTTT. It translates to CASSQNTGVRNTEAFF.

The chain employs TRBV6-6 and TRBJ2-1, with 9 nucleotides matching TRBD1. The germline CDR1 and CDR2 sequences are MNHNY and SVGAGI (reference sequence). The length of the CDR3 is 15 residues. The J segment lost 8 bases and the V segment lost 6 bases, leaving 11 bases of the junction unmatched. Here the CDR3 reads CASSPGTGFRDEQFF. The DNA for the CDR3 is TGTGCCAGCAGCCCCGGGACAGGGTTTAGGGATGAGCAGTTCTTC.

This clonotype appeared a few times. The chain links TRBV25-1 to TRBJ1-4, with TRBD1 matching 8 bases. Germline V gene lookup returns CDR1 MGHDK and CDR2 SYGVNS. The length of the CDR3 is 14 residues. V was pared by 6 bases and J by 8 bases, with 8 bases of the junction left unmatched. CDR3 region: CASRRTGNVEKLFF. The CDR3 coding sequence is TGTGCCAGCAGGAGGACAGGGAACGTCGAAAAACTGTTTTTT.

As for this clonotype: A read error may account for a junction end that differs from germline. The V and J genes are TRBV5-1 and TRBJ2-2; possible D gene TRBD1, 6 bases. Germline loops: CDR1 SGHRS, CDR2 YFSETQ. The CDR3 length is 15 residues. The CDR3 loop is CASSLGDTYTGELFF. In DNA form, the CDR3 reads TGTGCCAGCAGCTTGGGGGACACCTACACCGGGGAGCTGTTTTTT. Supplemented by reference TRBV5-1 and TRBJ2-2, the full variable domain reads KAGVTQTPRYLIKTRGQQVTLSCSPISGHRSVSWYQQTPGQGLQFLFEYFSETQRNKGNFPGRFSGRQFSNSRSEMNVSTLELGDSALYLCASSLGDTYTGELFFGEGSRLTVL.

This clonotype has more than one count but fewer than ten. The CDR3 DNA sequence: TGCAGCGTTAAAAGGCGGGGGAGGTATGGCTACACCTTC. Translation: CSVKRRGRYGYTF. This chain links TRBV29-1 with TRBJ1-2; a possible D gene is TRBD1 (5 bases). V lost 5 bases, J lost 5 bases, and 15 bases lay in between. The CDR3 is 13 residues long. From germline, CDR1 is SQVTM and CDR2 ANQGSEA.

CDR3 protein: CSVGRDTGELFF. The DNA of the CDR3 is TGCAGCGTTGGTAGGGACACCGGGGAGCTGTTTTTT. This chain connects TRBV29-1 to TRBJ2-2; no clear D gene. With 4 bases removed from V and 3 bases from J, the gap between germline ends came to 6 bases. Germline CDR1 is SQVTM and CDR2 is ANQGSEA. The CDR3 runs 12 residues.

CDR3 nucleotides: TGTGCCAGCAGCTGGCCCGGGACATTAGGAGATACGCAGTATTTT. Its protein product is CASSWPGTLGDTQYF. The chain is built from TRBV3-1 and TRBJ2-3; D might be TRBD1 (6 bases). V was clipped by 5 bases and J by 5 bases, with 17 bases between them. This CDR3 is built from 15 residues. Germline V gene sequence: CDR1 LGHDT, CDR2 YNNKEL (reference sequence).

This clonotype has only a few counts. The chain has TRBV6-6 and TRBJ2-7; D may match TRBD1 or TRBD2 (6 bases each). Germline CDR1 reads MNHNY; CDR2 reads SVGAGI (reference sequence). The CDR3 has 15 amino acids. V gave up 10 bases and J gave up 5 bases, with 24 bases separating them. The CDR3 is CATARGGYVEDEQYF. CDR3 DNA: TGTGCCACCGCAAGAGGGGGGTATGTGGAGGACGAGCAGTACTTC.

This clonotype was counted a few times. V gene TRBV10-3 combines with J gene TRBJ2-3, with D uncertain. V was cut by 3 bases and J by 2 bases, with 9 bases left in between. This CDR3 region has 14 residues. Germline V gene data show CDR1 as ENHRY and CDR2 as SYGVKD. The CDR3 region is CAISDGTYTDTQYF. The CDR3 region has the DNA TGTGCCATCAGTGATGGTACTTACACAGATACGCAGTATTTT.

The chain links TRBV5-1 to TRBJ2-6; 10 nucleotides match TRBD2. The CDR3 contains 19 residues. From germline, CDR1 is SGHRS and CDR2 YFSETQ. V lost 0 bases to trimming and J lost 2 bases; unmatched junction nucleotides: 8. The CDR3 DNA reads TGCGCCAGCAGCTTGGACCTTGTAGCGGGGGGCCCTGGGGCCAACGTCCTGACTTTC. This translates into CASSLDLVAGGPGANVLTF.

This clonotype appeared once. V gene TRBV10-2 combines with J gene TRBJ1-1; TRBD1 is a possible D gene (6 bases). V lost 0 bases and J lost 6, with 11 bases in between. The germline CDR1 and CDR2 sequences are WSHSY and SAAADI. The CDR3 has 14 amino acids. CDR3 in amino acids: CASSESGRGAEAFF. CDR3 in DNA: TGCGCCAGCAGTGAGTCGGGCAGGGGTGCTGAAGCTTTCTTT.

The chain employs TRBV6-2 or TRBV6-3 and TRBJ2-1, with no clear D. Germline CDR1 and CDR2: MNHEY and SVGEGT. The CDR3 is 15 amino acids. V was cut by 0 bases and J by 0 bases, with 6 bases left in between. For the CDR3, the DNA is TGTGCCAGCAGTTACTCGGAGAGCTCCTACAATGAGCAGTTCTTC. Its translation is CASSYSESSYNEQFF.

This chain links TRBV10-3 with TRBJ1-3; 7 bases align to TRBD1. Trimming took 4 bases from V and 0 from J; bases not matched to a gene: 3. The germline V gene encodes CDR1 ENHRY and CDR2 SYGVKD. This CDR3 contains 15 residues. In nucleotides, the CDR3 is TGTGCCATCAGTGGCACAGGGGACTCTGGAAACACCATATATTTT. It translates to CAISGTGDSGNTIYF.

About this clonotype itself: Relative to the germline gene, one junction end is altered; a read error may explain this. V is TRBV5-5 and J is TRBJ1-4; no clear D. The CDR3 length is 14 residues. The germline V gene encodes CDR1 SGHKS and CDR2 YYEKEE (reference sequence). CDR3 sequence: CAGSVVRDGEKLFF. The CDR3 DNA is TGTGCCGGCAGCGTGGTTCGTGACGGCGAAAAACTGTTTTTT.

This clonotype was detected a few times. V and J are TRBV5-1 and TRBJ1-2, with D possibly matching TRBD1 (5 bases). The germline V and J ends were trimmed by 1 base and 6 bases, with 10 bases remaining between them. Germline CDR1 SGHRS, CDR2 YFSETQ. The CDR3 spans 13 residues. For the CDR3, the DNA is TGCGCCAGCAGCTTGATTGGGGCGGATGGCTACACCTTC. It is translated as CASSLIGADGYTF.

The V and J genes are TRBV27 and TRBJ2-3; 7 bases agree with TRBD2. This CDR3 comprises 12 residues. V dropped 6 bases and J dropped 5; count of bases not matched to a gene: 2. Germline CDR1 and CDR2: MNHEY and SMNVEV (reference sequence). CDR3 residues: CASRTSEDTQYF. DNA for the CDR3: TGTGCCAGCAGAACTAGCGAAGATACGCAGTATTTT.

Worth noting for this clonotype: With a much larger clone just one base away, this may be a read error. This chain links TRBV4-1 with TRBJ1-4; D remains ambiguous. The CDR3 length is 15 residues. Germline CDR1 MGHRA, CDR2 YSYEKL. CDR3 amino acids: CAGSQDSGVGEKLFF. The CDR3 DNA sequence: TGCGCCGGCAGCCAAGATAGCGGGGTAGGCGAAAAACTGTTTTTT.

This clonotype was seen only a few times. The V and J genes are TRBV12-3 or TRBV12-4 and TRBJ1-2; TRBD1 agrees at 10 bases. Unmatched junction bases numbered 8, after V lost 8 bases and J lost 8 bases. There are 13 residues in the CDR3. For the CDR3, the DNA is TGTGCCAGCGGAGGGACAGGGGAGGAAGGCTACACCTTC. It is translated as CASGGTGEEGYTF.

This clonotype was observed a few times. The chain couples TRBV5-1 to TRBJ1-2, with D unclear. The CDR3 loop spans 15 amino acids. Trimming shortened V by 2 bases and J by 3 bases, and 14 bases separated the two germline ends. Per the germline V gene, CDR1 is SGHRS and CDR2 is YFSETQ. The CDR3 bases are TGCGCCAGCAGCTTTACCTCGCTGGGCTACTATGGCTACACCTTC. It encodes CASSFTSLGYYGYTF.